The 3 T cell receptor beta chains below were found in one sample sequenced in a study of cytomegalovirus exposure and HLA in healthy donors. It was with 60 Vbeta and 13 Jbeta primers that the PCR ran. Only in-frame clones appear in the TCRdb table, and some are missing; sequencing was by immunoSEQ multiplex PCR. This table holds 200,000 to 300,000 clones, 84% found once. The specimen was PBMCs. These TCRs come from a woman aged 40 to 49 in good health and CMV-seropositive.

The CDR3 here is CASSLAGLAGGRGETQYF. The DNA of the CDR3 is TGTGCCAGCAGTTTAGCGGGACTAGCGGGAGGTCGAGGGGAGACCCAGTACTTC. This sequence joins TRBV28 and TRBJ2-5; TRBD2 matches at 15 bases. Germline CDR1 is MDHEN and CDR2 is SYDVKM. This CDR3 has 18 residues. V shed 2 bases and J 5 bases; nucleotides not matched to a gene: 9.

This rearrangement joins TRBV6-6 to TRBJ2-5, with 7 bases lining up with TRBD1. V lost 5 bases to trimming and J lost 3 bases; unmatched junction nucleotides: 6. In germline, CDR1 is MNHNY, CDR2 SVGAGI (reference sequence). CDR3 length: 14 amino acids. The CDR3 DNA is TGTGCCAGCAGTCCGGGGACAGTAAAAGAGACCCAGTACTTC. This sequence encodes CASSPGTVKETQYF.

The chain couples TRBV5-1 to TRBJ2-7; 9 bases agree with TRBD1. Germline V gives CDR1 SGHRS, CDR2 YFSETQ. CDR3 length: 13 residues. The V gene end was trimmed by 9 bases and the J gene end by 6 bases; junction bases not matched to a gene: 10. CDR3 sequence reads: CATSEGQGGEQYF. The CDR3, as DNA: TGCGCCACCTCAGAGGGACAGGGAGGCGAGCAGTACTTC.